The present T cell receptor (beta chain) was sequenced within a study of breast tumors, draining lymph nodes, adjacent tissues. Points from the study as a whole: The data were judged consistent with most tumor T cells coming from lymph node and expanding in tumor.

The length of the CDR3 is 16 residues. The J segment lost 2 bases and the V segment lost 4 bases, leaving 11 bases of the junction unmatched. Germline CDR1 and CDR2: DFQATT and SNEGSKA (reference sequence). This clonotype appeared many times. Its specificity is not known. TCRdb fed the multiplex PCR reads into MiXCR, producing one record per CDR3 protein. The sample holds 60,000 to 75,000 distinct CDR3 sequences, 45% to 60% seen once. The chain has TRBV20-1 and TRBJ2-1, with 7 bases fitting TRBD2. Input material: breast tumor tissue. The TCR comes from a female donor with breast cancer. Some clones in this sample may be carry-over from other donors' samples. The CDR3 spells CSANPVARGTYNEQFF. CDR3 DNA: TGCAGTGCTAACCCCGTAGCGCGGGGGACCTACAATGAGCAGTTCTTC.